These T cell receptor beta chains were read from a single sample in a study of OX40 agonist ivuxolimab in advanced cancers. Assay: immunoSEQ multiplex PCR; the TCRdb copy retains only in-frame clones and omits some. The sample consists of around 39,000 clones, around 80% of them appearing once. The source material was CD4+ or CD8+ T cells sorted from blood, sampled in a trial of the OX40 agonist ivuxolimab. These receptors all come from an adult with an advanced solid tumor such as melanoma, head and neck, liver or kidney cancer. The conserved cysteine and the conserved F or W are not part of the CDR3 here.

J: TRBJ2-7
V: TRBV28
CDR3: ASSILAREQY

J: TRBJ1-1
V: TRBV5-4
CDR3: ASSKDRNTEAF

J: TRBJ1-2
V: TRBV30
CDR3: ASIRVNYGYT

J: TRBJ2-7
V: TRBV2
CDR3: ASSNNRGGGEQY

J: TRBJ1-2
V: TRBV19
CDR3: ASSARQGTGDYGYT

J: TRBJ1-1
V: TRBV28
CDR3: ASSPPDTTLNTEAF

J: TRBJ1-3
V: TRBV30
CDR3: AWSWDNGGNTIY

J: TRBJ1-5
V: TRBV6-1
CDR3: ASSRTGVNQPQH

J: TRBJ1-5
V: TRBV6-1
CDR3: ASKAQGHQPQH

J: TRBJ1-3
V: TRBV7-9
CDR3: ASSFEGPGNTIY

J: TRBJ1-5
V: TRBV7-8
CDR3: ASSSTGHQPQH

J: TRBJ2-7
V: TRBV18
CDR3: ASSPLTQGGEQY

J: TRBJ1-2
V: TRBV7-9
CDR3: ASSLDLFGGGYT

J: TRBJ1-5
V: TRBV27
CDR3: ASSSYGGIGQPQH

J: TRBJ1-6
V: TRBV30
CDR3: AWSGLNYNSPLH

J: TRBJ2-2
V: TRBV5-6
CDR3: ASSLAGGVGVAGELF

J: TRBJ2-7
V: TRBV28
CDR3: ASSLYRTYYEQY

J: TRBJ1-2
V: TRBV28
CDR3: ASQAWTGSLNYGYT

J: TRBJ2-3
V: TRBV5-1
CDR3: ASSSTATTDTQY

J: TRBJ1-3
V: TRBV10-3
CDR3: AIRDDRSGNTIY

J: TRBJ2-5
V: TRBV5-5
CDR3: ASSLDETQY

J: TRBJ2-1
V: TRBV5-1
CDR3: ASSLGAPAPGEQF

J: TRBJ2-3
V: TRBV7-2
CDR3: ASSNRPAHTQY

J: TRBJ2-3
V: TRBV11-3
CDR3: ASSPGLAGGHSDTQY

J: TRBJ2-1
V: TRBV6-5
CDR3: ASRTGAGEYNEQF

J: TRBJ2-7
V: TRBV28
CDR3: ASNRFGQGSYEQY

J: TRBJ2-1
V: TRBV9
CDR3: ASSPAGTRHNEQF

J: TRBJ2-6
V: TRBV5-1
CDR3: ASRRTGVSGANVLT

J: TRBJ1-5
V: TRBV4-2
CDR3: ASSWGSNQPQH

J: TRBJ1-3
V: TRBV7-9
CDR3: ASRGGAVGNTIY

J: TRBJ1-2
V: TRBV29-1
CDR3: SVEVVNYGYT

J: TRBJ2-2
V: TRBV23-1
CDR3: ASSQIEWRGVAGELF

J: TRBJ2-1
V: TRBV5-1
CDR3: ASSLGPTAGSYNEQF

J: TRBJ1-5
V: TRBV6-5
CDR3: ASDDRASNQPQH

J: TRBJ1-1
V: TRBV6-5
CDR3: ASSYEGGLNTEAF

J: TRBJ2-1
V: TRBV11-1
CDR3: ASSPPRLAGGDNEQF

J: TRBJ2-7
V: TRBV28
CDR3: ASTAGHLPYEQY

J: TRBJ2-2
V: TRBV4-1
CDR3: ASSRGQGGGELF

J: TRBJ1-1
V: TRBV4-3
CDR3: ASSQEFSGNTEAF

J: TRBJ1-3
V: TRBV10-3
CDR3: AISSDPPPRNTIY

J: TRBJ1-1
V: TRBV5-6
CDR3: ASSYRDGTEAF

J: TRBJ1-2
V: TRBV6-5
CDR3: ASSSAGRGPDGYT

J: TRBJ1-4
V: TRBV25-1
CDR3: ASNSPEGGREKLF

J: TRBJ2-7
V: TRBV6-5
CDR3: ASSYSENSYEQY

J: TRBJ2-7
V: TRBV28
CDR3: ASRTPGQRAYEQY

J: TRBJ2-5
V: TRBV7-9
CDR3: ASHYASIETQY

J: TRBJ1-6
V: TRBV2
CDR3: ASSFRDDNSPLH

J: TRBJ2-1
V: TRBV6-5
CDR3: ASSYSGLAYNEQF

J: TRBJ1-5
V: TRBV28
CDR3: ASSLGQGGQPQH

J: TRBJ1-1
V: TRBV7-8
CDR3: ASRSLNTEAF

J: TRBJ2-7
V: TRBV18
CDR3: ASSPLRDSHEQY

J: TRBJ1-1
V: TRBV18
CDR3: ASSLYEGLMNTEAF

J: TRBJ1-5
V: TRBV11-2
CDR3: ASSPAGTGNQPQH

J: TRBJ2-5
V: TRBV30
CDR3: AWSVSPNQETQY